This TCR beta chain was captured by sequencing in a study of shared clonotypes between healthy human individuals. V lost 7 bases and J lost 2, with 14 bases in between. The CDR3 length is 14 residues. Germline V gene sequence: CDR1 SGHTA, CDR2 FQGNSA. Remarks on this clone: What it recognizes is unknown.

Findings and limits, study-wide: The study found lower generation probabilities in non-shared clonotypes than in those shared by all four donors.

Produced via immunoSEQ multiplex PCR; TCRdb's table is partial and in-frame only. The profile shows 2 million to 2.5 million clones, about nine tenths of them singletons. Healthy HIV-negative adults with no recent acute infections or vaccinations were recruited as donors. J is TRBJ1-2 and V is TRBV7-2; no clear D. The sequenced sample consisted of naive CD4+ T cells from PBMCs. The subset denotes: CD45RA+ positively selected. This clonotype was obtained from a man aged 18-30 years in good health. Some clones in this sample may be carry-over from other donors' samples. DNA of the CDR3: TGTGCCAGCAAGCTTGGGGTACAGAACTATGGCTACACCTTC. Translation: CASKLGVQNYGYTF.